Listed here is a single TCR beta chain. Antigen unknown. Each CDR3 protein gets one entry after TCRdb re-called the 5' RACE reads with MiXCR. The repertoire holds some 660,000 distinct CDR3 sequences, with over 8.5% as singletons. The sample originates from a study of identical twins. Germline V gene sequence: CDR1 SGHVS, CDR2 FNYEAQ. V was clipped by 1 base and J by 8 bases, with 12 bases between them. This CDR3 has 14 amino acids. General study points: Without tracking the same donors, conclusions rested on cross-sectional statistical analysis.

A further study also used this sample, focusing on yellow fever vaccine responses in identical twins. That source adds: A vaccine T cell response that seemed partly convergent and partly personalized was reported in twins.

The specimen sequenced was PBMCs. This sequence originates from a woman aged 18-29 years in good health. The V call is TRBV7-6, the J call TRBJ2-1, with D uncertain. CDR3 DNA sequence: TGTGCCAGCAGCTTAGTTATTCTGGGCGATGAGCAGTTCTTC. Its translation: CASSLVILGDEQFF. The full variable domain, completed using reference TRBV7-6 and TRBJ2-1, is GAGVSQSPRYKVTKRGQDVALRCDPISGHVSLYWYRQALGQGPEFLTYFNYEAQQDKSGLPNDRFSAERPEGSISTLTIQRTEQRDSAMYRCASSLVILGDEQFFGPGTRLTVL.